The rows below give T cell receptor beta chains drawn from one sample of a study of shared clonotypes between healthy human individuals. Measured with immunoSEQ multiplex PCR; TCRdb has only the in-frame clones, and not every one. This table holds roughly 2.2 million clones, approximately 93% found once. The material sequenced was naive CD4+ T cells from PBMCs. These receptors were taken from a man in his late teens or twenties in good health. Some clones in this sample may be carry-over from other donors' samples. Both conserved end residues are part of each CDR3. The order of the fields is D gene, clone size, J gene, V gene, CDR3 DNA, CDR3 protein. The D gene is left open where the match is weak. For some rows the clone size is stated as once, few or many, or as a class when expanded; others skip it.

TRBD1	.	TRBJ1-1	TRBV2	TGTGCCAGCAGGGCGACAGGGGCCCGATGGGTGGTCACTGAAGCTTTCTTT	CASRATGARWVVTEAFF
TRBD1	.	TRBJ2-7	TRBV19	TGTGCCACCAAACAGGGGGCTAGCTACGAGCAGTACTTC	CATKQGASYEQYF
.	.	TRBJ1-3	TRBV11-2	TGTGCCAGCAGCTTAGTGGCGCGGGCCCTCTCTGGAAACACCATATATTTT	CASSLVARALSGNTIYF
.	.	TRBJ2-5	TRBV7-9	TGTGCCAGCAGCTTGTCGGAGGGCCGAGAGACCCAGTACTTC	CASSLSEGRETQYF
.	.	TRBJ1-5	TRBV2	TGTGCCAGCAGTACTACAGGATACGGGCATCAGCCCCAGCATTTT	CASSTTGYGHQPQHF
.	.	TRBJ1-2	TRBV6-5	TGTGCCAGCAGTACAGACCAGACTCCTCGGAGCGGCTACACCTTC	CASSTDQTPRSGYTF
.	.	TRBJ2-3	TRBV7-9	TGTGCCAGCAGCTTAACTGGTGTTATTCCAGATACGCAGTATTTT	CASSLTGVIPDTQYF
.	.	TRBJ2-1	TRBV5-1	TGCGCCAGCAGCTTGGTTGCGGGTGGGTATGAGCAGTTCTTC	CASSLVAGGYEQFF
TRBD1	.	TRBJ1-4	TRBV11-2	TGTGCCAGCAGCTGGAGGGGGCGAGAAGGTGAAAAACTGTTTTTT	CASSWRGREGEKLFF
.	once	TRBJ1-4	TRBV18	TGTGCCAGCTCACAAGCCCTGGGCCCTGAAAAACTGTTTTTT	CASSQALGPEKLFF
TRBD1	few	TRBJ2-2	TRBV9	TGTGCCAGCAGCGTAGGTCCAGGGGGATACACCGGGGAGCTGTTTTTT	CASSVGPGGYTGELFF
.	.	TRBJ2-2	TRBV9	TGTGCCAGCAGCGCCCCGGGACGCAACACCGGGGAGCTGTTTTTT	CASSAPGRNTGELFF
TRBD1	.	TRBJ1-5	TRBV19	TGTGCCAGTAGACCCAACTTAGGGACAGGGGGCAATCAGCCCCAGCATTTT	CASRPNLGTGGNQPQHF
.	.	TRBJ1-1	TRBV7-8	TGTGCCAGCAGCTTAGATATCCCAGGGGTAGCGGGGACTGAAGCTTTCTTT	CASSLDIPGVAGTEAFF
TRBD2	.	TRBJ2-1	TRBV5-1	TGCGCCAGCAGCTTCGGCGGGAGGGGTTACAATGAGCAGTTCTTC	CASSFGGRGYNEQFF
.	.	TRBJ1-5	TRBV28	TGTGCCAGCAGGGGGCGCTGGGATAGCAATCAGCCCCAGCATTTT	CASRGRWDSNQPQHF
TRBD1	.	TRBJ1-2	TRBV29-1	TGCAGCGTTGTGGCGACAGGGGACAACTTC	CSVVATGDNF
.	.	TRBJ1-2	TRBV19	TGTGCCAGTAGCCGACTGACAGTTAACTATGGCTACACCTTC	CASSRLTVNYGYTF
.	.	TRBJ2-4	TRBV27	TGTGCCAGCAGCCCTGACAGGCTAGCCAAAAACATTCAGTACTTC	CASSPDRLAKNIQYF
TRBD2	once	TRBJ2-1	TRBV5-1	TGCGCCAGCAGGGTAGCGGGGGGAGACAATGAGCAGTTCTTC	CASRVAGGDNEQFF
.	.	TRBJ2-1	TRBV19	TGTGCCAGTAGTAGGTGGAGTGAGCAGTTCTTC	CASSRWSEQFF
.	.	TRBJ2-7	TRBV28	TGTGCCAGCAGTTCCCCGGCCACCGAGCGAGGGCCGGTAGGGGAGCAGTACTTC	CASSSPATERGPVGEQYF
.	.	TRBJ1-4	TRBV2	TGTGCCAGCACTGGACAGCTTGCAACTAATGAAAAACTGTTTTTT	CASTGQLATNEKLFF
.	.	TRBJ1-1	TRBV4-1	TGCGCCAGCAGCCAAGAGGGGGGAGGGGTTGGAACTGAAGCTTTCTTT	CASSQEGGGVGTEAFF
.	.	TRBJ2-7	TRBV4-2	TGTGCCAGCAGCCAAGATCGGCCCAACCCGCAGTACTTC	CASSQDRPNPQYF
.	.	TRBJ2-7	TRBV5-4	TGTGCCAGCAGCTTGGAAGGGGGATACGAGCAGTACTTC	CASSLEGGYEQYF
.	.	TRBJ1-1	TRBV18	TGTGCCAGCTCAAGGGGGGGGGAAAACACTGAAGCTTTCTTT	CASSRGGENTEAFF
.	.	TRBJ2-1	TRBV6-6	TGTGCCAGCAGCTCCAGGGCTAGCCGGAGCCTAGAGCAGTTCTTC	CASSSRASRSLEQFF
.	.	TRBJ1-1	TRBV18	TGTGCCAGCTCACCGAACAGGGTGGAGGACACTGAAGCTTTCTTT	CASSPNRVEDTEAFF
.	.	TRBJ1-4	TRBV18	TGTGCCAGCTCACCAGATGACCGGAGGGGCGAAAAACTGTTTTTT	CASSPDDRRGEKLFF
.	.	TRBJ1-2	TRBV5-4	TGTGCCAGCAGCGCCCCTGGGGGGGGCCGGGGCTACACCTTC	CASSAPGGGRGYTF
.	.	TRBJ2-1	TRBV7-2	TGTGCCAGCAGTTCAGGTGGGAGTAGGTCCTACAATGAGCAGTTCTTC	CASSSGGSRSYNEQFF
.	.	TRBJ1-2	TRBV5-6	TGTGCCAGCAGCCCAGAGGGCCACTATGGCTACACCTTC	CASSPEGHYGYTF
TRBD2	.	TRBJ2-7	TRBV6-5	TGTGCCAGCCGGAAAAGCGGGGGCGAGCAGTACTTC	CASRKSGGEQYF
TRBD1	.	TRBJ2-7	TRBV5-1	TGCGCCAGCAGCTTGGTCCCGCACAGGGGCCGCTCCTACGAGCAGTACTTC	CASSLVPHRGRSYEQYF
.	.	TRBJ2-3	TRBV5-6	TGTGCCAGCAGCTCCATATCCCCGGGTGATACGCAGTATTTT	CASSSISPGDTQYF
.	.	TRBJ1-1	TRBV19	TGTGCCAGTAGGGTCGGGCGTATGAACACTGAAGCTTTCTTT	CASRVGRMNTEAFF
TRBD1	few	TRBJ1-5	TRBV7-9	TGTGCCAGCAGCACGGGACAGACGAGCAATCAGCCCCAGCATTTT	CASSTGQTSNQPQHF
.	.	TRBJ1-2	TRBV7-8	TGTGCCAGCAGCCCCGCCCCGGACAGAAACTATGGCTACACCTTC	CASSPAPDRNYGYTF
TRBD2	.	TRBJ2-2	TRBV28	TGTGCCAGCAGCTCAAGCGGGACGAACACCGGGGAGCTGTTTTTT	CASSSSGTNTGELFF
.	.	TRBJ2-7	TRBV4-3	TGCGCCAGCAGCCAAGATTGGGTGGGAGCCCTCCCCGAGCAGTACTTC	CASSQDWVGALPEQYF
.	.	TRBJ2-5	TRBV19	TGTGCCAGTAGTATAGGAGGGGGGGAGACCCAGTACTTC	CASSIGGGETQYF